One sample yielded the 27 T cell receptor beta chains listed below, sequenced in a study of shared clonotypes between healthy human individuals. Naive CD8 cells comprised CD45RO-negative, CCR7-positively selected cells, excluding terminally differentiated effector memory CD45RA+ cells. Clones were sequenced by immunoSEQ multiplex PCR, and TCRdb holds only the in-frame ones, with some missing. Of roughly 2,000,000 clones in the sample, 93% are singletons; the top ten hold around 1.7%. Sequencing was done on a sample of naive CD8+ T cells from PBMCs. Receptors originate from a young man in good health. Some clones in this sample may be carry-over from other donors' samples.

This clone was seen a single time. The chain carries TRBV11-2 and TRBJ2-1, with 8 positions matching TRBD2. The V gene's germline CDR1 is SGHAT and CDR2 FQNNGV. The junction had 9 bases not matched to a gene; V was cut back by 3 bases and J by 5 bases. This CDR3 has 16 residues. CDR3 region: CASSLYSGRLDNEQFF. The DNA of the CDR3 is TGTGCCAGCAGCTTGTACAGCGGGAGATTGGACAATGAGCAGTTCTTC.

This chain links TRBV5-1 with TRBJ2-5; the match to TRBD1 covers 8 bases. CDR1 and CDR2 (germline): SGHRS, YFSETQ. Trimming removed 4 bases from V and 5 bases from J; junction bases left unmatched: 10. The CDR3 runs 15 residues. The DNA for the CDR3 is TGCGCCAGCAGCCCGGACAGGGTCGGAATGGAGACCCAGTACTTC. The encoded protein is CASSPDRVGMETQYF.

The rearrangement uses TRBV10-1 and TRBJ2-1, with 10 nucleotides matching TRBD1. This CDR3 spans 13 amino acids. The germline gives CDR1 WNHNN, CDR2 SYGVQD (reference sequence). The trim removed 11 bases at V and 8 bases at J, leaving 9 bases unmatched. Here the CDR3 DNA reads TGCGCCCGAGACAGGGGGCACATCGATGAGCAGTTCTTC. Amino acids: CARDRGHIDEQFF.

In nucleotides, the CDR3 is TGTGCCAGCAGCGGAGACAGGAAGAACACTGAAGCTTTCTTT. Translating gives CASSGDRKNTEAFF. This rearrangement joins TRBV7-8 to TRBJ1-1; a possible D gene is TRBD1 (6 bases). This CDR3 region has 14 residues. Germline V gene data show CDR1 as SGHVS and CDR2 as FQNEAQ. V lost 5 bases and J 1 base, leaving 11 bases between the germline ends.

On this clone itself: Other DNA sequences within the sample encode an identical CDR3. The CDR3 region has the DNA TGCAGCGTTGTCGTAGCGAACACCGGGGAGCTGTTTTTT. Residues: CSVVVANTGELFF. The rearrangement uses TRBV29-1 and TRBJ2-2; no clear D. CDR1 and CDR2 (germline): SQVTM, ANQGSEA. This CDR3 has 13 residues. Trimming cost V 4 bases and J 0 bases, with 6 bases left between them.

In this sample, this clone turned up once. The V and J genes are TRBV15 and TRBJ2-1; 12 bases map to TRBD2. The CDR3 length is 18 residues. The V gene's germline CDR1 is LNHNV and CDR2 YYDKDF (reference sequence). With V trimmed by 3 bases and J by 3 bases, 9 bases remained unmatched. Here the CDR3 reads CATSSDGTSGPFYNEQFF. CDR3 nucleotide sequence: TGTGCCACCAGCAGCGACGGGACTAGCGGGCCCTTCTACAATGAGCAGTTCTTC.

The chain carries TRBV4-1 and TRBJ2-3, with TRBD1 matching 9 bases. CDR1 is MGHRA, CDR2 YSYEKL, per germline. V shed 3 bases, J shed 0 bases, and the junction held 4 bases outside the gene matches. The CDR3 loop spans 16 amino acids. As DNA, the CDR3 is TGCGCCAGCAGCCAGGGGACAGGGACTAGCACAGATACGCAGTATTTT. It translates to CASSQGTGTSTDTQYF.

The rearrangement joins TRBV4-1 to TRBJ2-7; either TRBD1 or TRBD2 may fit D (5 bases each). The germline V gene has CDR1 MGHRA and CDR2 YSYEKL. V gave up 1 base and J gave up 0 bases, with 16 bases separating them. This CDR3 comprises 17 residues. The CDR3 DNA sequence: TGCGCCAGCAGCCAAGTTTCTCGTGGGACCAGCTCCTACGAGCAGTACTTC. Amino acid sequence: CASSQVSRGTSSYEQYF.

The chain uses TRBV7-6 and TRBJ1-1, with D uncertain. From germline, CDR1 is SGHVS and CDR2 FNYEAQ. The CDR3 spans 15 residues. Between the trimmed V and J ends, which lost 4 bases and 0 bases, there was a span of 12 bases. The CDR3 region is CASSSQRVMNTEAFF. CDR3 sequence (DNA): TGTGCCAGCAGCTCCCAGAGGGTTATGAACACTGAAGCTTTCTTT.

V gene TRBV6-1 combines with J gene TRBJ2-7; 10 bases map to TRBD2. Germline assignment: CDR1 MNHNS and CDR2 SASEGT. This CDR3 spans 17 amino acids. The V gene end was trimmed by 3 bases and the J gene end by 1 base; junction bases not matched to a gene: 9. Written as DNA, the CDR3 is TGTGCCAGCAGTGATCTAATCCGGACTAGCGGTTCCTACGAGCAGTACTTC. Encoded protein: CASSDLIRTSGSYEQYF.

The J gene is TRBJ1-1, the V gene TRBV19; D call uncertain. CDR1 and CDR2 from the germline V gene are LNHDA and SQIVND (reference sequence). Trimming cost V 6 bases and J 1 base, with 6 bases left between them. This CDR3 comprises 12 residues. The CDR3, as DNA: TGTGCCAGTAGATCAGGGAACACTGAAGCTTTCTTT. This encodes CASRSGNTEAFF.

This clone appeared a single time. This sequence joins TRBV11-2 and TRBJ2-7; D is uncertain. Germline V gene sequence: CDR1 SGHAT, CDR2 FQNNGV. This CDR3 comprises 15 residues. V lost 1 base to trimming and J lost 2 bases, with 12 bases between them. DNA for the CDR3: TGTGCCAGCAGCTTAGGAGGCAGTATGGCCTACGAGCAGTACTTC. It codes for CASSLGGSMAYEQYF.

The chain uses TRBV29-1 and TRBJ2-1, with 8 bases identical to TRBD1. Germline loops: CDR1 SQVTM, CDR2 ANQGSEA. CDR3 size: 13 residues. The V and J ends lost 8 bases and 0 bases, in that order; junction bases with no gene match: 3. The CDR3 region has the DNA TGCAGCCACAGGGGGAGCTCCTACAATGAGCAGTTCTTC. It yields the protein CSHRGSSYNEQFF.

The chain couples TRBV5-6 to TRBJ2-5; 7 nucleotides line up with TRBD2. The CDR3 has 13 residues. Germline values: CDR1 SGHDT, CDR2 YYEEEE. V shed 4 bases, J shed 4 bases, and the junction held 4 bases outside the gene matches. The CDR3 coding sequence is TGTGCCAGCAGCGCCGGCGGGGGAGAGACCCAGTACTTC. It encodes CASSAGGGETQYF.

This clone was detected a few times. The V and J genes are TRBV5-1 and TRBJ1-1; weak D call: TRBD1 (5 bases). V was trimmed by 1 base and J by 1 base, leaving 11 bases between them. The CDR3 contains 15 residues. Germline loops: CDR1 SGHRS, CDR2 YFSETQ. CDR3 amino acids: CASSLSGATNTEAFF. The CDR3, as DNA: TGCGCCAGCAGCTTGAGTGGGGCCACGAACACTGAAGCTTTCTTT.

The rearrangement joins TRBV2 to TRBJ2-5, with 9 nucleotides matching TRBD1. The CDR3 sequence is 16 residues long. CDR1 is SNHLY, CDR2 FYNNEI, per germline. V dropped 5 bases and J dropped 3; count of bases not matched to a gene: 10. This CDR3 is CASSQSEGQGEETQYF. The CDR3 nucleotides read TGTGCCAGCAGTCAGTCCGAGGGACAGGGCGAAGAGACCCAGTACTTC.

This chain connects TRBV27 to TRBJ2-1; D is unclear. This CDR3 region has 17 residues. Germline V lookup: CDR1 MNHEY, CDR2 SMNVEV (reference sequence). Trimming cost V 2 bases and J 5 bases, with 19 bases left between them. For the CDR3, the DNA is TGTGCCAGCAGTTTACTCCTTACGAACGGGCCAGACAATGAGCAGTTCTTC. This codes for CASSLLLTNGPDNEQFF.

This sequence joins TRBV29-1 and TRBJ2-7, with TRBD1 matching over 9 bases. The CDR3 runs 14 residues. The V gene end was trimmed by 7 bases and the J gene end by 5 bases; junction bases not matched to a gene: 12. CDR1 SQVTM and CDR2 ANQGSEA come from the germline V gene. CDR3 residues: CSADPGTGSHEQYF. DNA for the CDR3: TGCAGCGCTGACCCCGGGACAGGGTCCCACGAGCAGTACTTC.

CDR3 residues: CASSHGSGVKNIQYF. The CDR3 DNA sequence: TGCGCCAGCAGCCATGGTAGCGGGGTCAAAAACATTCAGTACTTC. The chain recombines TRBV4-3 with TRBJ2-4; 8 bases line up with TRBD2. The ends lost 3 bases at V and 3 bases at J; junction bases unmatched: 4. From germline, CDR1 is LGHNA and CDR2 YSLEER. CDR3 length equals 15 residues.

The rearrangement links TRBV27 to TRBJ2-1; 7 positions agree with TRBD2. In germline, CDR1 is MNHEY, CDR2 SMNVEV (reference sequence). The CDR3 extends over 15 amino acids. Germline trimming cut 4 bases from V and 3 bases from J; bases unmatched to any gene: 6. The CDR3 region has the DNA TGTGCCAGCAGTTCAGCGCCTAGCGGCTACAATGAGCAGTTCTTC. This sequence encodes CASSSAPSGYNEQFF.

This clone showed up just once. The chain recombines TRBV30 with TRBJ1-1; D ambiguous. V lost 5 bases to trimming and J lost 1 base, with 14 bases between them. CDR1 is GTSNPN and CDR2 is SVGIG in the germline V gene (reference sequence). The length of the CDR3 is 14 residues. This chain's CDR3 is CAWGFYRENTEAFF. In DNA form, the CDR3 reads TGTGCCTGGGGCTTTTATAGGGAGAACACTGAAGCTTTCTTT. Looking up the rest from reference TRBV30 and TRBJ1-1 gives the full variable domain: SQTIHQWPATLVQPVGSPLSLECTVEGTSNPNLYWYRQAAGRGLQLLFYSVGIGQISSEVPQNLSASRPQDRQFILSSKKLLLSDSGFYLCAWGFYRENTEAFFGQGTRLTVV.

The chain has TRBV5-1 and TRBJ2-5, with 10 bases identical to TRBD1. This CDR3 region has 16 residues. From germline, CDR1 is SGHRS and CDR2 YFSETQ. V lost 1 base to trimming and J lost 2 bases; unmatched junction nucleotides: 5. CDR3 residues: CASSLIGQGGQETQYF. The CDR3 DNA reads as TGCGCCAGCAGCTTGATAGGACAGGGGGGTCAAGAGACCCAGTACTTC.

V gene TRBV7-9 combines with J gene TRBJ1-2; TRBD1 is a possible D gene (5 bases). This CDR3 contains 13 residues. Trimming pared 4 bases from V and 2 bases from J, leaving 8 bases between. The germline V gene encodes CDR1 SEHNR and CDR2 FQNEAQ (reference sequence). CDR3 sequence reads: CASSSRQNYGYTF. CDR3 DNA sequence: TGTGCCAGCAGCTCCAGACAGAACTATGGCTACACCTTC.

The chain is built from TRBV9 and TRBJ2-7, with TRBD1 identical over 9 bases. The CDR3 covers 15 residues. CDR1 is SGDLS and CDR2 is YYNGEE in the germline V gene. The V and J ends lost 4 bases and 4 bases, in that order; junction bases with no gene match: 9. CDR3 in amino acids: CASSTAGTGNYEQYF. The DNA for the CDR3 is TGTGCCAGCAGCACGGCCGGGACAGGGAATTACGAGCAGTACTTC.

This clone was detected once. The chain uses TRBV29-1 and TRBJ1-4; TRBD1 might be the D (5 bases). The CDR3 spans 14 residues. CDR1 is SQVTM and CDR2 is ANQGSEA in the germline V gene. Trimming stripped 7 bases from V and 0 bases from J, with 12 bases between. CDR3 sequence: CSGLGGATNEKLFF. The CDR3 DNA reads TGCAGCGGATTGGGGGGTGCAACTAATGAAAAACTGTTTTTT.

The chain has TRBV7-8 and TRBJ2-2; D is uncertain. The germline V gene has CDR1 SGHVS and CDR2 FQNEAQ. This CDR3 comprises 14 residues. Trimming removed 4 bases at V and 6 bases at J, with 12 bases between. The CDR3, as DNA: TGTGCCAGCAGCTCCATGGGAAGACCCGGGGAGCTGTTTTTT. Protein product: CASSSMGRPGELFF.

The chain links TRBV19 to TRBJ2-7, with 8 nucleotides matching TRBD2. V shed 8 bases, J shed 4 bases, and the junction held 7 bases outside the gene matches. The CDR3 totals 13 residues. Germline-derived CDR1 and CDR2 are LNHDA and SQIVND (reference sequence). The CDR3 sequence is CASQGLGGYEQYF. In DNA, the CDR3 is TGTGCCAGTCAGGGACTAGGGGGTTACGAGCAGTACTTC.